Here is one T cell receptor beta chain with its context. Its antigen is as yet unknown. Peripheral blood samples of roughly 9.9 milliliters were drawn from each donor. The data derive from a study of blood T cells in healthy people across ages. General study points: Fewer expanded clones and more diversity marked long-lived versus aged donors.

This CDR3 region has 15 residues. Per the germline V gene, CDR1 is MNHNY and CDR2 is SVGAGI (reference sequence). It was with a sample-barcoded 5' primer and a J-beta primer mix that a second PCR of roughly 7 to 12 cycles was run. MiXCR, run by TCRdb on the 5' RACE reads, gives a single entry per CDR3 protein. The sample shows around 870,000 distinct CDR3 sequences, around 26% of them seen only once. The chain links TRBV6-6 to TRBJ2-5; D gene ambiguous. The J call is uncertain, as TRBJ2-7 better fits the DNA end. Sequencing was carried out using blood. This sequence originates from a woman aged 80 or over in good health. The CDR3 DNA reads TGTGCCAGCAGTTACGGTTTGTCTTTCACCTACGAGCAGTACTTC. Its translation is CASSYGLSFTYEQYF.